This TCR beta chain was sequenced during a study of blood T cell repertoires in COVID-19. At the level of the study: The United States, Italy and Spain were the sources of the acute and convalescent COVID-19 samples.

Participants spanned ages about 18 to 90 years and resided in 20 to 30 US areas. Sequencing used immunoSEQ multiplex PCR; TCRdb keeps in-frame clones, though not all of them. This table holds about 180,000 clones, about 80% found once. Germline loops: CDR1 KGHSH, CDR2 LQKENI. The length of the CDR3 is 15 residues. V dropped 0 bases and J dropped 5; count of bases not matched to a gene: 4. The chain carries TRBV18 and TRBJ2-7; 10 bases fit TRBD2. The TCR originated in a man aged 60-69 years who had been exposed to COVID-19. Sequenced input: PBMCs or T cells enriched from blood (not recorded which). CDR3 coding DNA: TGTGCCAGCTCACCACCTCTAGCGGGAGACCACGAGCAGTACTTC. Translation: CASSPPLAGDHEQYF.